Listed here are 30 T cell receptor beta chains from one sample, sequenced in a study of control samples from healthy donors and cancer patients. Method: immunoSEQ multiplex PCR; TCRdb's copy keeps in-frame clones and lacks some. The table shows approximately 87,000 clones, with 91% occurring only once. Sequences were obtained from blood. The receptors stem from a man over 45 in good health.

The chain uses TRBV7-9 and TRBJ1-3; 7 bases map to TRBD1. Germline V gene data show CDR1 as SEHNR and CDR2 as FQNEAQ (reference sequence). This CDR3 region has 16 residues. V shed 4 bases, J shed 0 bases, and the junction held 6 bases outside the gene matches. The CDR3 is CASSSGGQGSGNTIYF. The CDR3 DNA is TGTGCCAGCAGCTCAGGGGGGCAGGGCTCTGGAAACACCATATATTTT.

The chain uses TRBV7-2 and TRBJ1-6; tentative D call: TRBD1 (5 bases). The CDR3 totals 17 residues. In germline, CDR1 is SGHTA, CDR2 FQGNSA. The V and J ends lost 8 bases and 4 bases respectively, with 21 bases between them. The CDR3 DNA reads TGTGCCAGCCAGGGTACGACACCTGACATTTATAATTCACCCCTCCACTTT. Amino acids: CASQGTTPDIYNSPLHF.

This chain uses TRBV7-2 with TRBJ2-6, with D uncertain. The V gene lost 4 bases and the J gene lost 0 bases, with 7 bases spanning the gap. CDR3 length: 15 residues. Germline CDR1 SGHTA, CDR2 FQGNSA. The CDR3 region is CASSSFSSGANVLTF. As DNA, the CDR3 is TGTGCCAGCAGCTCATTCTCCTCTGGGGCCAACGTCCTGACTTTC.

The CDR3 loop is CASSPTDYNEQFF. The DNA of the CDR3 is TGTGCCAGCAGCCCGACAGATTACAATGAGCAGTTCTTC. The rearrangement uses TRBV14 and TRBJ2-1; D is perhaps TRBD1 (5 bases). The V and J ends lost 4 bases and 4 bases respectively, with 8 bases between them. The germline V gene encodes CDR1 SGHDN and CDR2 FVKESK. The CDR3 consists of 13 residues. Supplemented by reference TRBV14 and TRBJ2-1, the full variable domain reads EAGVTQFPSHSVIEKGQTVTLRCDPISGHDNLYWYRRVMGKEIKFLLHFVKESKQDESGMPNNRFLAERTGGTYSTLKVQPAELEDSGVYFCASSPTDYNEQFFGPGTRLTVL.

The V gene is TRBV27, the J gene TRBJ1-5; D possibly corresponds to TRBD1 (5 bases). The CDR3 has 15 residues. Trimming cost V 5 bases and J 3 bases, with 14 bases left between them. Germline V gene lookup returns CDR1 MNHEY and CDR2 SMNVEV (reference sequence). This CDR3 is CASSITGDYNQPQHF. CDR3 bases: TGTGCCAGCAGTATAACGGGGGATTACAATCAGCCCCAGCATTTT.

The gene calls are TRBV27 and TRBJ1-1, with D uncertain. Deletions cut 3 bases from V and 3 bases from J, with 11 bases between. Germline lookup yields CDR1 MNHEY and CDR2 SMNVEV (reference sequence). The CDR3 is 14 residues long. The DNA of the CDR3 is TGTGCCAGCAGTTTTAAGGGCTCCCACACTGAAGCTTTCTTT. Encoded protein: CASSFKGSHTEAFF.

V gene TRBV7-9 combines with J gene TRBJ2-7, with 7 bases identical to TRBD1. V lost 4 bases and J lost 3; bases outside the gene matches: 9. From germline, CDR1 is SEHNR and CDR2 FQNEAQ (reference sequence). The CDR3 runs 15 residues. CDR3 bases: TGTGCCAGCAGCTCACAGACAGGGAAGCACTACGAGCAGTACTTC. Translation gives CASSSQTGKHYEQYF.

V gene TRBV6-1 combines with J gene TRBJ1-2; no firm D call. Germline loops: CDR1 MNHNS, CDR2 SASEGT. The CDR3 is 13 amino acids. V was trimmed by 1 base and J by 8 bases, leaving 11 bases between them. This CDR3 is CASSEGGGRGYTF. The DNA for the CDR3 is TGTGCCAGCAGTGAAGGAGGAGGTAGGGGCTACACCTTC.

The V call is TRBV24-1, the J call TRBJ2-5; a possible D gene is TRBD2 (7 bases). The CDR3 has 15 amino acids. Trimming stripped 5 bases from V and 2 bases from J, with 14 bases between. The germline CDR1 and CDR2 sequences are KGHDR and SFDVKD. The CDR3 DNA reads as TGTGCCACCAGTGGGCGGGGAGGGGGTCAAGAGACCCAGTACTTC. Its protein product is CATSGRGGGQETQYF.

V usage is TRBV11-1 and J usage is TRBJ2-7; D unresolved. The V end lost 5 bases, the J end lost 5 bases, and 16 bases lay between the germline ends. Per the germline V gene, CDR1 is SGHAT and CDR2 is FQDESV (reference sequence). There are 14 residues in the CDR3. The DNA of the CDR3 is TGTGCCAGCAGCCCACGCTCCTACGGTGACGAGCAGTACTTC. This gives the protein CASSPRSYGDEQYF.

The J gene is TRBJ1-2, the V gene TRBV6-4; 8 bases map to TRBD1. CDR3 size: 14 residues. Germline V gives CDR1 MRHNA, CDR2 SNTAGT. V dropped 8 bases and J dropped 0; count of bases not matched to a gene: 5. The CDR3: CASSRTGTNYGYTF. CDR3 sequence (DNA): TGTGCCAGCTCCAGGACAGGGACTAACTATGGCTACACCTTC.

The V and J genes are TRBV6-1 and TRBJ2-7, with D tentatively TRBD1 (5 bases). The CDR3 is 14 residues long. In germline, CDR1 is MNHNS, CDR2 SASEGT. Trimming cost V 1 base and J 3 bases, with 10 bases left between them. The DNA of the CDR3 is TGTGCCAGCAGTGAAGGGCAGGGTCTCTACGAGCAGTACTTC. It translates to CASSEGQGLYEQYF.

The V call is TRBV19, the J call TRBJ1-5; 7 bases are shared with TRBD1. This CDR3 is built from 15 residues. Unmatched junction bases numbered 6, after V lost 6 bases and J lost 1 base. Germline V gene sequence: CDR1 LNHDA, CDR2 SQIVND (reference sequence). The CDR3 DNA is TGTGCCAGTAGCCGGACAGGCCCCAGCAATCAGCCCCAGCATTTT. Protein: CASSRTGPSNQPQHF.

The chain joins TRBV6-6 to TRBJ2-7; D unclear. This CDR3 spans 14 amino acids. CDR1 is MNHNY and CDR2 is SVGAGI in the germline V gene (reference sequence). V was clipped by 3 bases and J by 1 base, with 10 bases between them. The CDR3 sequence is CASSYSRISYEQYF. The CDR3 nucleotides read TGTGCCAGCAGTTATTCCAGGATTTCCTACGAGCAGTACTTC.

The chain employs TRBV9 and TRBJ1-1; D is undetermined. V was cut by 4 bases and J by 3 bases, with 13 bases left in between. Germline values: CDR1 SGDLS, CDR2 YYNGEE. The CDR3 has 14 amino acids. CDR3 coding DNA: TGTGCCAGCAGCCTAGCACAGTCGGACACTGAAGCTTTCTTT. It is translated as CASSLAQSDTEAFF.

The genes are TRBV5-1 and TRBJ1-4; perhaps TRBD1 as D (6 bases). Between the trimmed V and J ends, which lost 0 bases and 7 bases, there was a span of 13 bases. The CDR3 has 15 residues. The V gene's germline CDR1 is SGHRS and CDR2 YFSETQ. CDR3 sequence (DNA): TGCGCCAGCAGCTTGGCCGGGACAACAGTTGAAAAACTGTTTTTT. This codes for CASSLAGTTVEKLFF.

The chain joins TRBV27 to TRBJ1-2; D unresolved. The ends were cut back, 3 bases at V and 4 bases at J, with 9 bases in the middle. The germline gives CDR1 MNHEY, CDR2 SMNVEV (reference sequence). The CDR3 has 13 residues. The CDR3 DNA sequence: TGTGCCAGCAGTTTCGGACGTAGCTATGGCTACACCTTC. Encoded protein: CASSFGRSYGYTF.

This clone was observed a single time. V usage is TRBV5-1 and J usage is TRBJ2-7, with 9 bases fitting TRBD1. Germline values: CDR1 SGHRS, CDR2 YFSETQ. CDR3 length: 16 amino acids. V lost 4 bases and J lost 5; bases outside the gene matches: 13. The CDR3 loop reads CASSGTLTGGMNEQYF. The CDR3 coding sequence is TGCGCCAGCAGCGGGACGTTGACAGGGGGAATGAACGAGCAGTACTTC.

The CDR3 DNA is TGTGCCAGTAGTTCCCACTCGCCGAGCTCTGGAAACACCATATATTTT. Its translation is CASSSHSPSSGNTIYF. The chain recombines TRBV19 with TRBJ1-3, with unresolved D. Germline V CDR1 and CDR2: LNHDA, SQIVND (reference sequence). V lost 5 bases, J lost 0 bases, and 14 bases lay in between. The CDR3 has 16 amino acids.

This chain connects TRBV5-4 to TRBJ1-1; TRBD1 agrees at 7 bases. Germline V gene data show CDR1 as SGHNT and CDR2 as YYREEE (reference sequence). The CDR3 runs 14 residues. V shed 5 bases, J shed 0 bases, and the junction held 4 bases outside the gene matches. In nucleotides, the CDR3 is TGTGCCAGCAGAACACAGGGGATGAACACTGAAGCTTTCTTT. Its protein product is CASRTQGMNTEAFF. The complete variable domain, with remaining parts taken from reference TRBV5-4 and TRBJ1-1, reads ETGVTQSPTHLIKTRGQQVTLRCSSQSGHNTVSWYQQALGQGPQFIFQYYREEENGRGNFPPRFSGLQFPNYSSELNVNALELDDSALYLCASRTQGMNTEAFFGQGTRLTVV.

The rearrangement uses TRBV5-6 and TRBJ1-5; D may be TRBD1 (6 bases). CDR3 length equals 14 residues. The ends were cut back, 1 base at V and 5 bases at J, with 10 bases in the middle. CDR1 SGHDT and CDR2 YYEEEE come from the germline V gene. CDR3 DNA: TGTGCCAGCAGCTTGAGCCAGGGGCATCAGCCCCAGCATTTT. Translating it yields CASSLSQGHQPQHF.

The V gene is TRBV5-1, the J gene TRBJ2-5, with a tentative D call TRBD2 (7 bases). CDR3 length: 15 amino acids. Trimming shortened V by 0 bases and J by 0 bases, and 9 bases separated the two germline ends. Per the germline V gene, CDR1 is SGHRS and CDR2 is YFSETQ. The DNA of the CDR3 is TGCGCCAGCAGCTTGGAGGGGGGGTACCAAGAGACCCAGTACTTC. Amino acid sequence: CASSLEGGYQETQYF.

The V gene is TRBV7-6, the J gene TRBJ2-1, with 10 bases lining up with TRBD2. The V and J ends lost 5 bases and 6 bases, in that order; junction bases with no gene match: 7. The CDR3 has 15 amino acids. Germline CDR1 SGHVS, CDR2 FNYEAQ. The CDR3 sequence is CASSPISGGPNEQFF. The CDR3 DNA follows: TGTGCCAGCAGCCCGATTAGCGGGGGGCCCAATGAGCAGTTCTTC.

The V and J genes are TRBV2 and TRBJ1-2; D perhaps matches TRBD1 (5 bases). Germline CDR1 is SNHLY and CDR2 is FYNNEI. The CDR3 extends over 14 amino acids. Trimming cost V 1 base and J 8 bases, with 14 bases left between them. CDR3 nucleotide sequence: TGTGCCAGCAGTGAAGAGAGTGCAGGGCGCGGCTACACCTTC. Its translation is CASSEESAGRGYTF.

V usage is TRBV6-6 and J usage is TRBJ1-2, with a weak D call TRBD1 (6 bases). V dropped 0 bases and J dropped 8 bases, with 19 bases sitting between them. This CDR3 is 16 amino acids long. Germline lookup yields CDR1 MNHNY and CDR2 SVGAGI (reference sequence). Here the CDR3 DNA reads TGTGCCAGCAGTTACTCCTACTCCCTACAGGGACTCGGCTACACCTTC. This codes for CASSYSYSLQGLGYTF.

This sequence joins TRBV11-3 and TRBJ2-3; 10 nucleotides line up with TRBD1. CDR1 is SGHNT and CDR2 is YENEEA in the germline V gene. This CDR3 has 18 amino acids. The trim removed 0 bases at V and 4 bases at J, leaving 10 bases unmatched. The CDR3 sequence is CASSLEGSTTGGADTQYF. CDR3 in DNA: TGTGCCAGCAGCTTAGAAGGCAGTACGACAGGGGGCGCAGATACGCAGTATTTT.

The rearrangement joins TRBV6-5 to TRBJ1-5; D perhaps matches TRBD1 (6 bases). V shed 5 bases and J shed 0 bases, with 8 bases lying between them. CDR3 length equals 14 residues. Per the germline V gene, CDR1 is MNHEY and CDR2 is SVGAGI. CDR3 region: CASSNRDSNQPQHF. The CDR3 DNA reads TGTGCCAGCAGTAACAGGGATAGCAATCAGCCCCAGCATTTT.

The V and J genes are TRBV12-5 and TRBJ2-7, with 7 positions matching TRBD1. The germline V gene encodes CDR1 LGHNT and CDR2 FRNRAP. V shed 3 bases, J shed 3 bases, and the junction held 2 bases outside the gene matches. This CDR3 contains 13 residues. This chain's CDR3 is CASGLGQDYEQYF. The CDR3 DNA sequence: TGTGCTAGTGGTTTAGGACAGGACTACGAGCAGTACTTC.

This clone was seen just once. This chain connects TRBV15 to TRBJ2-5, with a weak D call TRBD1 (5 bases). Germline CDR1 and CDR2: LNHNV and YYDKDF (reference sequence). The CDR3 runs to 15 residues. The germline V and J ends were trimmed by 0 bases and 3 bases, with 11 bases remaining between them. The CDR3 is CATSRDRAPEETQYF. In nucleotides, the CDR3 is TGTGCCACCAGCAGAGACAGGGCCCCGGAAGAGACCCAGTACTTC.

The rearrangement joins TRBV7-2 to TRBJ1-1; D gene uncertain. The CDR3 is made up of 14 amino acids. V lost 0 bases and J lost 0, with 5 bases in between. Germline lookup yields CDR1 SGHTA and CDR2 FQGNSA. Written as DNA, the CDR3 is TGTGCCAGCAGCTTAGCACAGATGAACACTGAAGCTTTCTTT. Translating gives CASSLAQMNTEAFF.